One sample yielded the 9 T cell receptor beta chains listed below, sequenced in a study of CD8+ T cells in alopecia areata. Sequencing templates came from extracted RNA that was reverse transcribed into cDNA. The repertoire was sequenced with immunoSEQ multiplex PCR; TCRdb's copy has only in-frame clones and lacks some. The sample consists of over 200,000 clones, about 60% of them appearing once. Here the sequenced sample was CD4+ T cells sorted from blood, taken at week 0. Every receptor here comes from a human donor with alopecia areata.

The gene calls are TRBV30 and TRBJ1-4; no clear D. Trimming took 1 base from V and 7 from J, leaving 13 bases between them. This CDR3 comprises 14 residues. Germline V gene lookup returns CDR1 GTSNPN and CDR2 SVGIG (reference sequence). CDR3 amino acids: CAWSALTRGEKLFF. CDR3 sequence (DNA): TGTGCCTGGAGTGCCCTGACGCGGGGTGAAAAACTGTTTTTT.

V gene TRBV23-1 combines with J gene TRBJ2-3; 10 bases align to TRBD1. TRBV23-1 is treated as an ORF (open reading frame) with a function not yet certain. The junction had 7 bases not matched to a gene; V was cut back by 4 bases and J by 6 bases. The CDR3 sequence is 15 residues long. The CDR3 reads CASSLGTGASDTQYF. CDR3 nucleotide sequence: TGCGCCAGCAGTCTCGGGACAGGGGCCTCCGATACGCAGTATTTT.

The genes are TRBV7-8 and TRBJ1-2; 9 nucleotides align to TRBD1. From germline, CDR1 is SGHVS and CDR2 FQNEAQ. This CDR3 is 18 amino acids long. V gave up 5 bases and J gave up 4 bases; unmatched junction bases: 17. The CDR3 sequence is CASSGRMAQGAFSYGYTF. In DNA, the CDR3 is TGTGCCAGCAGCGGTAGAATGGCACAGGGGGCCTTTAGCTATGGCTACACCTTC.

This clone was detected once. CDR3 DNA sequence: TGTGCCAGCAGCGTAAGTGCGGGAGGGCCCTACGAGCAGTACTTC. Amino acids: CASSVSAGGPYEQYF. The chain is built from TRBV9 and TRBJ2-7; 9 positions agree with TRBD2. Germline CDR1 and CDR2: SGDLS and YYNGEE. V gave up 1 base and J gave up 2 bases; unmatched junction bases: 4. This CDR3 region has 15 residues.

The chain combines TRBV6-5 with TRBJ2-7; D is perhaps TRBD2 (6 bases). CDR1 and CDR2 from the germline V gene are MNHEY and SVGAGI. CDR3 length: 15 residues. Trimming cost V 6 bases and J 2 bases, with 17 bases left between them. In nucleotides, the CDR3 is TGTGCCAGCAGCCGGGGACTCCCCATAACCTACGAGCAGTACTTC. Translation: CASSRGLPITYEQYF.

This clone occurred a few times. The chain couples TRBV6-5 to TRBJ1-2; D not resolved. CDR1 and CDR2 (germline): MNHEY, SVGAGI. V was clipped by 3 bases and J by 10 bases, with 18 bases between them. This CDR3 contains 14 residues. The CDR3 DNA reads as TGTGCCAGCAGTTATCAGACGGCAGCTATGTTCTACACCTTC. Protein product: CASSYQTAAMFYTF.

The chain joins TRBV7-3 to TRBJ1-1; the D is unclear. Germline V gene lookup returns CDR1 SGHTA and CDR2 FQGTGA. V was clipped by 5 bases and J by 0 bases, with 7 bases between them. The CDR3 totals 13 residues. In DNA form, the CDR3 reads TGTGCCAGCAGCGTGGCGGTGAACACTGAAGCTTTCTTT. It is translated as CASSVAVNTEAFF.

The rearrangement uses TRBV6-5 and TRBJ1-2; D is uncertain. The CDR3 has 12 residues. CDR1 is MNHEY and CDR2 is SVGAGI in the germline V gene. V lost 8 bases to trimming and J lost 2 bases, with 9 bases between them. The DNA of the CDR3 is TGTGCCAGCGGCTTTGAGAACTATGGCTACACCTTC. Protein product: CASGFENYGYTF.

This clone was observed once. The rearrangement uses TRBV19 and TRBJ2-1; TRBD1 matches 8 bases. Germline V lookup: CDR1 LNHDA, CDR2 SQIVND (reference sequence). CDR3 length: 15 residues. The trim removed 6 bases at V and 7 bases at J, leaving 11 bases unmatched. CDR3 DNA: TGTGCCAGTAGGCTGGGACAGGAGGTAAGGAATGAGCAGTTCTTC. It encodes CASRLGQEVRNEQFF.